The T cell receptor (beta chain) under discussion was sequenced for a study of blood T cell repertoires in COVID-19. Looking at the study overall: COVID-19 samples from acute and convalescent phases originated in the United States, Italy and Spain. From T cells, B-cell-depleted T cells, or PBMCs came the material, which was cDNA or gDNA.

The CDR3 is made up of 19 amino acids. CDR1 is SGHNT and CDR2 is YYREEE in the germline V gene (reference sequence). Trimming at V came to 3 bases and at J to 0 bases, leaving 6 bases not matched to a gene. Original handling: Amplification with reference gene primers provided the estimates of nucleated cell counts. Using immunoSEQ multiplex PCR, the repertoire was profiled, and TCRdb retains in-frame clones only, with some absent. V and J calls and clone size are copied from that table; D and trimming were computed from the DNA. The profile covers about 250,000 clones, with under 90% appearing a single time and 0.94% taken by the ten largest.

The V gene is TRBV5-4, the J gene TRBJ2-6, with 13 bases matching TRBD2. This TCR was recovered from a woman aged 40 to 50 who had recovered from COVID-19. Sequencing input: peripheral blood. CDR3 region: CASSSGLAGESSGANVLTF. The CDR3 nucleotides read TGTGCCAGCAGCTCTGGACTAGCGGGAGAATCCTCTGGGGCCAACGTCCTGACTTTC.